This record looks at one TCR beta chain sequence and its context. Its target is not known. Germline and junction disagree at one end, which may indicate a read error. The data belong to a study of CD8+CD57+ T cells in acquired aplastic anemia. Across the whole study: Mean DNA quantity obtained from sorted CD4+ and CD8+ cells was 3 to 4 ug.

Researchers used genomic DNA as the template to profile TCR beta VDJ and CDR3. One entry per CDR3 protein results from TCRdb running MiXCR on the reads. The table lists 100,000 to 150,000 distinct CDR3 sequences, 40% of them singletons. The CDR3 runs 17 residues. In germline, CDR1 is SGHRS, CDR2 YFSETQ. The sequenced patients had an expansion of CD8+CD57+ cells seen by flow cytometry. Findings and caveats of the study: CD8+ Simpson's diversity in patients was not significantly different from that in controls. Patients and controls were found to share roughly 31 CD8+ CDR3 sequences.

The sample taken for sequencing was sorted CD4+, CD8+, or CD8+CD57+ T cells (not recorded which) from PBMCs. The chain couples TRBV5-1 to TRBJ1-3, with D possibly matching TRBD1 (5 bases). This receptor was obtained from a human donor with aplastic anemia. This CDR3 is CASREKTGSISGNIIYF. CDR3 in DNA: TGCGCCAGCAGGGAAAAAACAGGCTCGATCTCTGGAAACATCATATATTTT.